The T cell receptor (beta chain) under discussion was sequenced for a study of PD-1 blockade in classical Hodgkin lymphoma. Study-level findings and limits: Differences between repertoires have undefined causes, possibly disease activity or prior therapy. Newly diagnosed patients reportedly had lower baseline TCR diversity than healthy donors.

For this clone: The antigen is not known.

Here immunoSEQ multiplex PCR was the method, and the copy in TCRdb shows in-frame clones only, minus some. The sample has around 31,000 clones, around 92% seen once. Time point: newly diagnosed, previously untreated cHL patient sample. Out of thawed PBMCs, magnetic negative selection purified CD4+ T cells. Newly diagnosed classical Hodgkin lymphoma PBMCs, still untreated, provided the comparison samples. Between the trimmed V and J ends, which lost 3 bases and 0 bases, there was a span of 23 bases. The germline gives CDR1 LNHDA, CDR2 SQIVND (reference sequence). This CDR3 contains 19 residues. The rearrangement uses TRBV19 and TRBJ1-1; D is possibly TRBD1 (6 bases). The sequence was collected from a human donor with classical Hodgkin lymphoma. The sample taken for sequencing was CD4+ T cells from blood. The CDR3 DNA reads TGTGCCAGTAGTATCTCGGGGGCCGGTCGGGGGAACATGAACACTGAAGCTTTCTTT. Translated: CASSISGAGRGNMNTEAFF.